Following are 8 T cell receptor beta chains from one sample sequenced in a study of blood T cell repertoires in COVID-19. TCRdb keeps only in-frame clones here, not all; method: immunoSEQ multiplex PCR. In the table there are around 470,000 clones, 89% of which are singletons. Sequences were obtained from peripheral blood. The receptors originated from a man between 18 and 35 years old with COVID-19, enrolled during active disease.

This chain connects TRBV29-1 to TRBJ2-7; D unclear. CDR1 SQVTM and CDR2 ANQGSEA come from the germline V gene. With 6 bases removed from V and 2 bases from J, the gap between germline ends came to 17 bases. CDR3 length: 14 amino acids. The CDR3 coding sequence is TGCAGCGTCCGGGTCCACCAATACCCCTACGAGCAGTACTTC. Amino acids: CSVRVHQYPYEQYF.

The chain couples TRBV27 to TRBJ1-1, with a weak D call TRBD1 (5 bases). From germline, CDR1 is MNHEY and CDR2 SMNVEV (reference sequence). Trimming took off 6 bases at V and 3 bases at J, with 14 bases between the two ends. This CDR3 has 14 amino acids. CDR3 sequence: CASRGGLRDTEAFF. In DNA form, the CDR3 reads TGTGCCAGCAGAGGAGGGCTCAGGGACACTGAAGCTTTCTTT.

The rearrangement uses TRBV3-1 (or the pseudogene TRBV3-2) and TRBJ2-4, with 14 bases aligning to TRBD2. Germline CDR1 LGHDT, CDR2 YNNKEL (reference sequence). The V segment lost 4 bases and the J segment 3 bases; nucleotides outside the gene matches: 14. The CDR3 loop spans 20 amino acids. The CDR3 spells CASSPGLAGELGGGKNIQYF. The CDR3 region has the DNA TGTGCCAGCAGCCCGGGACTAGCGGGGGAACTGGGTGGTGGCAAAAACATTCAGTACTTC.

J is TRBJ2-4 and V is TRBV6-5; TRBD1 aligns across 7 bases. CDR3 size: 15 residues. Germline CDR1 reads MNHEY; CDR2 reads SVGAGI. The junction had 14 bases not matched to a gene; V was cut back by 6 bases and J by 9 bases. Here the CDR3 reads CASSPLAGGGGIQYF. In DNA form, the CDR3 reads TGTGCCAGCAGCCCCCTAGCAGGGGGTGGGGGCATTCAGTACTTC.

The chain joins TRBV4-1 to TRBJ2-2, with TRBD2 matching over 15 bases. There are 19 residues in the CDR3. With V trimmed by 2 bases and J by 2 bases, 6 bases remained unmatched. The germline V gene has CDR1 MGHRA and CDR2 YSYEKL. Here the CDR3 reads CASSQPGLAGGLNTGELFF. As DNA, the CDR3 is TGCGCCAGCAGCCAACCGGGACTAGCGGGGGGCCTCAACACCGGGGAGCTGTTTTTT.

This clone was recorded only once. This sequence joins TRBV7-9 and TRBJ1-1; D is undetermined. Germline CDR1 reads SEHNR; CDR2 reads FQNEAQ (reference sequence). The V and J ends lost 2 bases and 0 bases respectively, with 4 bases between them. The CDR3 is 13 amino acids. The CDR3 nucleotides are TGTGCCAGCAGCTTACAGATGAACACTGAAGCTTTCTTT. It yields the protein CASSLQMNTEAFF.

This chain joins TRBV6-5 and TRBJ2-6, with D perhaps TRBD2 (5 bases). CDR3 length equals 15 residues. V dropped 10 bases and J dropped 0 bases, with 13 bases sitting between them. CDR1 and CDR2 from the germline V gene are MNHEY and SVGAGI. CDR3 nucleotide sequence: TGTGCCACCTTCAGAGGAGGCTCTGGGGCCAACGTCCTGACTTTC. Residues: CATFRGGSGANVLTF.

In DNA form, the CDR3 reads TGTGCCAGCAGCTCCCTTTCAGGGGGTCCCGGGGAGCTGTTTTTT. Amino acid sequence: CASSSLSGGPGELFF. V is TRBV7-3 and J is TRBJ2-2; 7 bases are a match to TRBD1. The junction had 8 bases not matched to a gene; V was cut back by 4 bases and J by 6 bases. There are 15 residues in the CDR3. Per the germline V gene, CDR1 is SGHTA and CDR2 is FQGTGA.